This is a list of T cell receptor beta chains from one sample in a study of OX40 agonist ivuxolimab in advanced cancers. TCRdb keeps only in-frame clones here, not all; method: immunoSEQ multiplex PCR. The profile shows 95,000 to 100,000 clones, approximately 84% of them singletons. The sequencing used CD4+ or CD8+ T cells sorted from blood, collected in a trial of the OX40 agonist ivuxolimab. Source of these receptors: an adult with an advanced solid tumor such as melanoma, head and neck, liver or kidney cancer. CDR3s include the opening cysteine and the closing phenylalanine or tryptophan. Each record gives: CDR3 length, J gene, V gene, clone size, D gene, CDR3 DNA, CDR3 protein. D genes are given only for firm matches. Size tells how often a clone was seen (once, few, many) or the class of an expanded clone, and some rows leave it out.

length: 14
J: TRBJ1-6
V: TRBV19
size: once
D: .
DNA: TGTGCCAGTAGTCCCTTGAGGGGAGAGTCACCCCTCCACTTT
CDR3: CASSPLRGESPLHF

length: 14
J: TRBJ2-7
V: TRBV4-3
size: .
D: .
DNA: TGCGCCAGCAGCCAAGAGGTCGGGGGCTACGAGCAGTACTTC
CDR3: CASSQEVGGYEQYF

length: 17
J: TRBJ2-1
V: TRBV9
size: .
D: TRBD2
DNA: TGTGCCAGCAGCCCCGCCGGACTAGCGGCGGGCTACAATGAGCAGTTCTTC
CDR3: CASSPAGLAAGYNEQFF

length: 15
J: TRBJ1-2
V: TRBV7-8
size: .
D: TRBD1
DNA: TGTGCCAGCAGCTCGACAGGGTACGGCTTCCTGGGCTACACCTTC
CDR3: CASSSTGYGFLGYTF

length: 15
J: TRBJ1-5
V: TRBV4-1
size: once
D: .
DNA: TGCGCCAGCAGCCAAGATCTGGGTCGGGGTCAGCCCCAGCATTTT
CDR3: CASSQDLGRGQPQHF

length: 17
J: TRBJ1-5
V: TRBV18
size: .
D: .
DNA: TGTGCCAGCTCACCACTAAACGGGTCCCCTATTTGGCAGCCCCAGCATTTT
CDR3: CASSPLNGSPIWQPQHF

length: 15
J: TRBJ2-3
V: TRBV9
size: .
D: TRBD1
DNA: TGTGCCAGCAGCGTAGGACAGGGGCGGGGAGATACGCAGTATTTT
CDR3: CASSVGQGRGDTQYF

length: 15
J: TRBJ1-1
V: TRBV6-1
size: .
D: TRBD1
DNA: TGTGCCAGCAGTAGGGACAGGGGACTTAACACTGAAGCTTTCTTT
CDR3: CASSRDRGLNTEAFF

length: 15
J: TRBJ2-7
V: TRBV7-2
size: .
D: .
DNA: TGTGCCAGCAGCCGCGCGATAGGGGGAGGGAACGAGCAGTACTTC
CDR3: CASSRAIGGGNEQYF

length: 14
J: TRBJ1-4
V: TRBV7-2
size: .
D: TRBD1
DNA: TGTGCCAGCAGCTTAACAGGGGGCAGGGAAAAACTGTTTTTT
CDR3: CASSLTGGREKLFF

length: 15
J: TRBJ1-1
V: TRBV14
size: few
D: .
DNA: TGTGCCAGCAGGCCTCCTCGGGACCGCTGGGAGGAAGCTTTCTTT
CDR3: CASRPPRDRWEEAFF

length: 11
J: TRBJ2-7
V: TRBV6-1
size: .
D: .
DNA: TGTGCCAGCAAGGCGGGGGCCGAGCAGTACTTC
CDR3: CASKAGAEQYF

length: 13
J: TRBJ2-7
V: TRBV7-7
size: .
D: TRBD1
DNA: TGTGCCAGCAGCTTAGGACAGGGGGGCGAGCAGTACTTC
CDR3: CASSLGQGGEQYF

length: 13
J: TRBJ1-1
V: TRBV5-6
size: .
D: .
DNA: TGTGCCAGCAGCTTGCGCAGGGACACTGAAGCTTTCTTT
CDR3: CASSLRRDTEAFF

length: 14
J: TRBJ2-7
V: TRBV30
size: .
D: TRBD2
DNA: TGTGCCTGGCATATAGCGGGGGGGTCCTACGAGCAGTACTTC
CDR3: CAWHIAGGSYEQYF

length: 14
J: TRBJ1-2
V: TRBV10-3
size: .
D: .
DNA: TGTGCCACCAGTGGGGTTAGGGGCGACTATGGCTACACCTTC
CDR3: CATSGVRGDYGYTF

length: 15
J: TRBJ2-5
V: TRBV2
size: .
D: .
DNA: TGTGCCAGCAGCCTTACCCGGGGATTGGGAGAGACCCAGTACTTC
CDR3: CASSLTRGLGETQYF

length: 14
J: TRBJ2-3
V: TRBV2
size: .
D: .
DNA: TGTGCCAGCAGTGACTGGACTAGCACAGATACGCAGTATTTT
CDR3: CASSDWTSTDTQYF

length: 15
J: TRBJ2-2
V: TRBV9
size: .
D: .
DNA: TGTGCCAGCAGCGAGCAGGGGTCGGACACCGGGGAGCTGTTTTTT
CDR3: CASSEQGSDTGELFF

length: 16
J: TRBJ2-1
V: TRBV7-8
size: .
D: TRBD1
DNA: TGTGCCAGCAGCTTAGTCGTCGGGACAGGGTACAATGAGCAGTTCTTC
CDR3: CASSLVVGTGYNEQFF

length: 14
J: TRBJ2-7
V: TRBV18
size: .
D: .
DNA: TGTGCCAGCTCACAGAACAGGGATCTGTACGAGCAGTACTTC
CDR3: CASSQNRDLYEQYF

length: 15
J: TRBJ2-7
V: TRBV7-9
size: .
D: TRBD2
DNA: TGTGCCAGCAGCCAAGCCGGGACTAGCCACTACGAGCAGTACTTC
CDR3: CASSQAGTSHYEQYF

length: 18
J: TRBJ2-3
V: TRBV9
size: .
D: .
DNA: TGTGCCAGCAGCGTCAAACCCGCTACCGGGGCGCGCACAGATACGCAGTATTTT
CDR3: CASSVKPATGARTDTQYF

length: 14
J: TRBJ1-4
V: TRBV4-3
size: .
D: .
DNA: TGCGCCAGCAGCCTCGGGACCGGCAATGAAAAACTGTTTTTT
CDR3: CASSLGTGNEKLFF

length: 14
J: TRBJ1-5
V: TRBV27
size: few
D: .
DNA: TGTGCCAGCAGTTTGGCGGGAATCGGTCAGCCCCAGCATTTT
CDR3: CASSLAGIGQPQHF

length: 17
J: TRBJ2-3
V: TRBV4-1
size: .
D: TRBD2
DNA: TGCGCCAGCAGCCCCACTTTTAGCGGGAGGCCCCCCGATACGCAGTATTTT
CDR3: CASSPTFSGRPPDTQYF

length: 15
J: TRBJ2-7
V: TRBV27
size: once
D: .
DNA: TGTGCCAGCAGCCCTTTGAGGGAGGAGCGGTACGAGCAGTACTTC
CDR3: CASSPLREERYEQYF

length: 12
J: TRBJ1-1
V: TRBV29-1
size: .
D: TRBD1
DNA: TGCAGCGTGCACAGGGGGTTTTTTGAAGCTTTCTTT
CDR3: CSVHRGFFEAFF

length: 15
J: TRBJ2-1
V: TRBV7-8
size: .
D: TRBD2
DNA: TGTGCCAGCAGCCCCCCCGACGGGAGGTTCGATGAGCAGTTCTTC
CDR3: CASSPPDGRFDEQFF

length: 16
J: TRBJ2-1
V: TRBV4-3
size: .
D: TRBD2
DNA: TGCGCCAGCAGCCAAGAGCTAGCGGGGGGATACAATGAGCAGTTCTTC
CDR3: CASSQELAGGYNEQFF

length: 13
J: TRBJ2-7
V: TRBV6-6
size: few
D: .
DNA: TGTGCCAGCAGTCTACCGAGCCCCTACGAGCAGTACTTC
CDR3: CASSLPSPYEQYF

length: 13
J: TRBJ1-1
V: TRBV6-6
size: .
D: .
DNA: TGTGCCAGCACCCGTCTTGCGAACACTGAAGCTTTCTTT
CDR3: CASTRLANTEAFF

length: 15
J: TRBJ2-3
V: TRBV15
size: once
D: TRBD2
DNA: TGTGCCACCAGCAGGGGACTAGCAGGGACAGATACGCAGTATTTT
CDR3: CATSRGLAGTDTQYF

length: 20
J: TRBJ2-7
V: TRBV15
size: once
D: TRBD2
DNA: TGTGCCACCAGCAGAGGTCTGGCCGCCTACCTGGGGGGGGGTCCGTCCGAGCAGTACTTC
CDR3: CATSRGLAAYLGGGPSEQYF

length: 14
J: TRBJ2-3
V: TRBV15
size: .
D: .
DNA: TGTGCCACCAGCAGAGGGCGGAGCACAGATACGCAGTATTTT
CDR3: CATSRGRSTDTQYF

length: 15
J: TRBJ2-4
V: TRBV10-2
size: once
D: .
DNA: TGCGCCAGCAGTAGGCAACCTAGAGGCAAAAACATTCAGTACTTC
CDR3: CASSRQPRGKNIQYF

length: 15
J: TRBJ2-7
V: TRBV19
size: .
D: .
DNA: TGTGCCAGTAGTGCTTGGGCAGGGGGGTCCTACGAGCAGTACTTC
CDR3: CASSAWAGGSYEQYF

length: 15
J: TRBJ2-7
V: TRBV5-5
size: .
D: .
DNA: TGTGCCAGCAGCCAACTACAGGGTTTGCGCCACGAGCAGTACTTC
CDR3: CASSQLQGLRHEQYF

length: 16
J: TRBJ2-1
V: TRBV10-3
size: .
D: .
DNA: TGTGCCATCAGTGAGTCGTCCAGGACTGGCAACAATGAGCAGTTCTTC
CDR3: CAISESSRTGNNEQFF

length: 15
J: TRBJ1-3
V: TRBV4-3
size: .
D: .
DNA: TGCGCCAGCAGCCAAGTCCCAGCTAACGGAAACACCATATATTTT
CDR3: CASSQVPANGNTIYF

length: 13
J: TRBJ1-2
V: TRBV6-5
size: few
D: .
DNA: TGTGCCAGCACCATGAGGGCAGGTCTTGGCTACACCTTC
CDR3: CASTMRAGLGYTF

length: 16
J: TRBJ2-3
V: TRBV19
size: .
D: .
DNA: TGTGCCAGTAGTATTTGGGGCAGAACTAGCACAGATACGCAGTATTTT
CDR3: CASSIWGRTSTDTQYF

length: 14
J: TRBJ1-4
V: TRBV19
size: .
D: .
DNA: TGTGCCAGTAGAGCAGGGCCAACTAATGAAAAACTGTTTTTT
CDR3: CASRAGPTNEKLFF